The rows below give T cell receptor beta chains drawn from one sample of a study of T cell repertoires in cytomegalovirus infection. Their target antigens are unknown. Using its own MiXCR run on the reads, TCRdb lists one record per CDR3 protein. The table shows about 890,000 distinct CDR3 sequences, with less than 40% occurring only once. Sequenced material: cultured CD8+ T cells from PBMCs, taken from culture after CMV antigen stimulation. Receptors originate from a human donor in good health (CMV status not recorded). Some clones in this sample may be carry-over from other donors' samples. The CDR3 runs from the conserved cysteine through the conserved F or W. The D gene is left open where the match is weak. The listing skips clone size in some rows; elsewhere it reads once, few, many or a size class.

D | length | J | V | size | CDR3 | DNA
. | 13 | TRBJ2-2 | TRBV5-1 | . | CASSWTAGGELFF | TGCGCCAGCAGCTGGACGGCTGGCGGGGAGCTGTTTTTT
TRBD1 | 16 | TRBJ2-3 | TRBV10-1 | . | CASSEIGTGGTDTQYF | TGCGCCAGCAGTGAGATTGGGACAGGGGGCACAGATACGCAGTATTTT
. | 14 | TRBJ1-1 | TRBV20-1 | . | CSASRTARGTEAFF | TGCAGTGCTAGCCGGACCGCTCGAGGCACTGAAGCTTTCTTT
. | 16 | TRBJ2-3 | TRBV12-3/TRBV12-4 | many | CASSLDSLGPTDTQYF | TGTGCCAGCAGTCTCGACAGTCTCGGGCCCACAGATACGCAGTATTTT
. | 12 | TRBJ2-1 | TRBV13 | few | CASGRGGNEQFF | TGTGCCAGCGGTCGAGGAGGCAATGAGCAGTTCTTC
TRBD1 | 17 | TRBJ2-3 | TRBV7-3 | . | CASSLTDWDRLTDTQYF | TGTGCCAGCAGCTTAACGGATTGGGACAGGCTAACAGATACGCAGTATTTT
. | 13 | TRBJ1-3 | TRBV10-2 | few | CATQTGSGNTIYF | TGCGCCACCCAGACAGGCTCTGGAAACACCATATATTTT
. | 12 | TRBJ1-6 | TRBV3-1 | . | CASSQDWVNLHF | TGTGCCAGCAGCCAAGATTGGGTGAACCTCCACTTT
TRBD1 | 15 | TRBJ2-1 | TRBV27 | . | CASSERDRGRNEQFF | TGTGCCAGCAGTGAACGGGACAGGGGCCGGAATGAGCAGTTCTTC
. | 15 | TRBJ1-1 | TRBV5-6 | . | CASSLDIMRNTEAFF | TGTGCCAGCAGCTTGGATATTATGCGGAACACTGAAGCTTTCTTT
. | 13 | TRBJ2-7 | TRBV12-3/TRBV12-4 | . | CASSLNGGWEQYF | TGTGCCAGCAGTTTAAACGGGGGCTGGGAGCAGTACTTC
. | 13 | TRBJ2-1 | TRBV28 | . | CASSITGQDEQFF | TGTGCCAGTAGTATCACAGGGCAGGATGAGCAGTTCTTC
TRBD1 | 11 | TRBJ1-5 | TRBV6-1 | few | CASSSGTGRYF | TGTGCCAGCAGCTCCGGGACAGGAAGGTATTTT
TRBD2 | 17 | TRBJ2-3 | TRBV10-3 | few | CAISQLSSGPRTDTQYF | TGTGCCATCAGTCAACTCTCTAGCGGTCCTCGCACAGATACGCAGTATTTT
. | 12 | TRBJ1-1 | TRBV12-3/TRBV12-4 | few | CASSNDWNEAFF | TGTGCCAGCAGCAATGACTGGAATGAAGCTTTCTTT
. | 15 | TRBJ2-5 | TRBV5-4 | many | CASSLLSAFQETQYF | TGTGCCAGCAGCTTGTTGTCAGCCTTCCAAGAGACCCAGTACTTC
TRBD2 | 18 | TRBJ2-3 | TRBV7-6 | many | CASSLAEEASGVIDTQYF | TGTGCCAGCAGCTTAGCCGAGGAGGCTAGCGGGGTTATAGATACGCAGTATTTT
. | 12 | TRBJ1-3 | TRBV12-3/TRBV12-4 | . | CAVRGNGNTIYF | TGTGCCGTCAGGGGAAATGGAAACACCATATATTTT
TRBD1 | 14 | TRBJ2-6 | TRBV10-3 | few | CAISGGGGANVLTF | TGTGCCATCTCAGGGGGCGGTGGGGCCAACGTCCTGACTTTC
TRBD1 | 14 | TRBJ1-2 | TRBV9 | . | CASTRGQHDLGYTF | TGTGCCAGCACCCGGGGACAGCACGATTTGGGCTACACCTTC
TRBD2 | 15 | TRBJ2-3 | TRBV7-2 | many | CASSTTSGATDTQYF | TGTGCCAGCAGCACGACTAGCGGGGCCACAGATACGCAGTATTTT
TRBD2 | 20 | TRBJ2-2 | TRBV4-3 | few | CASSQIPSGGAGINTGELFF | TGCGCCAGCAGCCAAATACCTAGCGGGGGGGCGGGGATCAACACCGGGGAGCTGTTTTTT
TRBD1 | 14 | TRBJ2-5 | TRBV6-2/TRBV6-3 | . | CASRTGGAQETQYF | TGTGCCAGCAGAACAGGGGGAGCCCAAGAGACCCAGTACTTC
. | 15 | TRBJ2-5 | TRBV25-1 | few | CASSEGRNPKETQYF | TGTGCCAGCAGTGAAGGAAGAAATCCGAAAGAGACCCAGTACTTC
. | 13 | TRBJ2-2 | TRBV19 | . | CASRERGTGELFF | TGTGCCAGTCGCGAGAGGGGGACCGGGGAGCTGTTTTTT